This passage covers 9 T cell receptor beta chains from one sample sequenced in a study of blood T cell repertoires in COVID-19. The assay was immunoSEQ multiplex PCR, and TCRdb's table has in-frame clones only and misses some. The data contain 250,000 to 300,000 clones, approximately 80% of them singletons. Sequenced material: PBMCs or T cells enriched from blood (not recorded which). The receptor source for this set is a man aged 40-49 years who had been exposed to COVID-19.

This clone has a handful of counts. The CDR3 loop is CASSSPGQGNTIYF. The CDR3 DNA is TGTGCCAGCAGCTCACCGGGACAGGGAAACACCATATATTTT. The V and J genes are TRBV7-9 and TRBJ1-3; 7 bases map to TRBD1. Germline V gives CDR1 SEHNR, CDR2 FQNEAQ (reference sequence). J lost 4 bases, V lost 4 bases, and 4 bases had no gene match. The CDR3 contains 14 residues.

The DNA of the CDR3 is TGTGCCAGCCAGGGCATAAGGACCCTCGAGCAGTACTTC. Residues: CASQGIRTLEQYF. The chain employs TRBV7-9 and TRBJ2-7, with D tentatively TRBD1 (5 bases). Germline CDR1 reads SEHNR; CDR2 reads FQNEAQ (reference sequence). The CDR3 spans 13 residues. V was cut by 8 bases and J by 6 bases, with 17 bases left in between.

This clone was observed a few times. The chain employs TRBV6-1 and TRBJ1-1; 9 nucleotides agree with TRBD1. This CDR3 comprises 15 residues. Germline lookup yields CDR1 MNHNS and CDR2 SASEGT. Unmatched junction bases numbered 11, after V lost 1 base and J lost 11 bases. CDR3 region: CASSEGGQGKRWAFF. Here the CDR3 DNA reads TGTGCCAGCAGTGAAGGGGGACAGGGTAAAAGGTGGGCTTTCTTT.

This clone was observed once. V and J are TRBV18 and TRBJ2-7; 8 bases match TRBD1. The CDR3 sequence is 16 residues long. Germline V gives CDR1 KGHSH, CDR2 LQKENI. With 6 bases clipped from V and 6 bases from J, the junction kept 16 bases outside the gene matches. For the CDR3, the DNA is TGTGCCAGCTCGCCCTCCACAGGGGGTGGGGCAAGCGAGCAGTACTTC. Translated, it gives CASSPSTGGGASEQYF.

The CDR3 loop is CASGGRTNEQFF. The CDR3, as DNA: TGTGCCTCCGGAGGGAGAACGAATGAGCAGTTCTTC. The chain carries TRBV18 and TRBJ2-1; D perhaps matches TRBD2 (6 bases). Germline-derived CDR1 and CDR2 are KGHSH and LQKENI. The CDR3 contains 12 residues. V shed 11 bases and J shed 7 bases, with 15 bases lying between them. Supplemented by reference TRBV18 and TRBJ2-1, the full variable domain reads NAGVMQNPRHLVRRRGQEARLRCSPMKGHSHVYWYRQLPEEGLKFMVYLQKENIIDESGMPKERFSAEFPKEGPSILRIQQVVRGDSAAYFCASGGRTNEQFFGPGTRLTVL.

The chain recombines TRBV18 with TRBJ2-3; D is possibly TRBD2 (5 bases). The CDR3 has 13 amino acids. The ends were cut back, 6 bases at V and 3 bases at J, with 10 bases in the middle. CDR1 is KGHSH and CDR2 is LQKENI in the germline V gene. The CDR3: CASSSGGTDTQYF. The CDR3 bases are TGTGCCAGCTCCTCCGGAGGTACAGATACGCAGTATTTT. Full variable domain (outside the CDR3, taken from reference TRBV18 and TRBJ2-3): NAGVMQNPRHLVRRRGQEARLRCSPMKGHSHVYWYRQLPEEGLKFMVYLQKENIIDESGMPKERFSAEFPKEGPSILRIQQVVRGDSAAYFCASSSGGTDTQYFGPGTRLTVL.

The chain employs TRBV10-3 and TRBJ1-2; D not certain. There are 13 residues in the CDR3. Per germline, CDR1 ENHRY and CDR2 SYGVKD. The germline V and J ends were trimmed by 0 bases and 5 bases, with 7 bases remaining between them. The CDR3 is CAISESAVYGYTF. The CDR3 DNA reads TGTGCCATCAGTGAGTCGGCGGTTTATGGCTACACCTTC.

The J gene is TRBJ2-7, the V gene TRBV6-4; TRBD2 agrees at 8 bases. CDR1 is MRHNA, CDR2 SNTAGT, per germline. V trimming: 2 bases; J trimming: 9 bases; junction bases outside the gene matches: 15. This CDR3 is built from 16 residues. CDR3 bases: TGTGCCAGCAGTGACCCACGGGAGGGCTTGTATAGTGGGCAGTACTTC. Its protein product is CASSDPREGLYSGQYF.

V is TRBV5-1 and J is TRBJ2-2; D not resolved. Germline values: CDR1 SGHRS, CDR2 YFSETQ. CDR3 size: 17 residues. V was clipped by 0 bases and J by 4 bases, with 16 bases between them. CDR3 sequence: CASSLAVGGPTTGELFF. DNA of the CDR3: TGCGCCAGCAGCTTGGCCGTTGGCGGTCCCACCACCGGGGAGCTGTTTTTT. Looking up the rest from reference TRBV5-1 and TRBJ2-2 gives the full variable domain: KAGVTQTPRYLIKTRGQQVTLSCSPISGHRSVSWYQQTPGQGLQFLFEYFSETQRNKGNFPGRFSGRQFSNSRSEMNVSTLELGDSALYLCASSLAVGGPTTGELFFGEGSRLTVL.